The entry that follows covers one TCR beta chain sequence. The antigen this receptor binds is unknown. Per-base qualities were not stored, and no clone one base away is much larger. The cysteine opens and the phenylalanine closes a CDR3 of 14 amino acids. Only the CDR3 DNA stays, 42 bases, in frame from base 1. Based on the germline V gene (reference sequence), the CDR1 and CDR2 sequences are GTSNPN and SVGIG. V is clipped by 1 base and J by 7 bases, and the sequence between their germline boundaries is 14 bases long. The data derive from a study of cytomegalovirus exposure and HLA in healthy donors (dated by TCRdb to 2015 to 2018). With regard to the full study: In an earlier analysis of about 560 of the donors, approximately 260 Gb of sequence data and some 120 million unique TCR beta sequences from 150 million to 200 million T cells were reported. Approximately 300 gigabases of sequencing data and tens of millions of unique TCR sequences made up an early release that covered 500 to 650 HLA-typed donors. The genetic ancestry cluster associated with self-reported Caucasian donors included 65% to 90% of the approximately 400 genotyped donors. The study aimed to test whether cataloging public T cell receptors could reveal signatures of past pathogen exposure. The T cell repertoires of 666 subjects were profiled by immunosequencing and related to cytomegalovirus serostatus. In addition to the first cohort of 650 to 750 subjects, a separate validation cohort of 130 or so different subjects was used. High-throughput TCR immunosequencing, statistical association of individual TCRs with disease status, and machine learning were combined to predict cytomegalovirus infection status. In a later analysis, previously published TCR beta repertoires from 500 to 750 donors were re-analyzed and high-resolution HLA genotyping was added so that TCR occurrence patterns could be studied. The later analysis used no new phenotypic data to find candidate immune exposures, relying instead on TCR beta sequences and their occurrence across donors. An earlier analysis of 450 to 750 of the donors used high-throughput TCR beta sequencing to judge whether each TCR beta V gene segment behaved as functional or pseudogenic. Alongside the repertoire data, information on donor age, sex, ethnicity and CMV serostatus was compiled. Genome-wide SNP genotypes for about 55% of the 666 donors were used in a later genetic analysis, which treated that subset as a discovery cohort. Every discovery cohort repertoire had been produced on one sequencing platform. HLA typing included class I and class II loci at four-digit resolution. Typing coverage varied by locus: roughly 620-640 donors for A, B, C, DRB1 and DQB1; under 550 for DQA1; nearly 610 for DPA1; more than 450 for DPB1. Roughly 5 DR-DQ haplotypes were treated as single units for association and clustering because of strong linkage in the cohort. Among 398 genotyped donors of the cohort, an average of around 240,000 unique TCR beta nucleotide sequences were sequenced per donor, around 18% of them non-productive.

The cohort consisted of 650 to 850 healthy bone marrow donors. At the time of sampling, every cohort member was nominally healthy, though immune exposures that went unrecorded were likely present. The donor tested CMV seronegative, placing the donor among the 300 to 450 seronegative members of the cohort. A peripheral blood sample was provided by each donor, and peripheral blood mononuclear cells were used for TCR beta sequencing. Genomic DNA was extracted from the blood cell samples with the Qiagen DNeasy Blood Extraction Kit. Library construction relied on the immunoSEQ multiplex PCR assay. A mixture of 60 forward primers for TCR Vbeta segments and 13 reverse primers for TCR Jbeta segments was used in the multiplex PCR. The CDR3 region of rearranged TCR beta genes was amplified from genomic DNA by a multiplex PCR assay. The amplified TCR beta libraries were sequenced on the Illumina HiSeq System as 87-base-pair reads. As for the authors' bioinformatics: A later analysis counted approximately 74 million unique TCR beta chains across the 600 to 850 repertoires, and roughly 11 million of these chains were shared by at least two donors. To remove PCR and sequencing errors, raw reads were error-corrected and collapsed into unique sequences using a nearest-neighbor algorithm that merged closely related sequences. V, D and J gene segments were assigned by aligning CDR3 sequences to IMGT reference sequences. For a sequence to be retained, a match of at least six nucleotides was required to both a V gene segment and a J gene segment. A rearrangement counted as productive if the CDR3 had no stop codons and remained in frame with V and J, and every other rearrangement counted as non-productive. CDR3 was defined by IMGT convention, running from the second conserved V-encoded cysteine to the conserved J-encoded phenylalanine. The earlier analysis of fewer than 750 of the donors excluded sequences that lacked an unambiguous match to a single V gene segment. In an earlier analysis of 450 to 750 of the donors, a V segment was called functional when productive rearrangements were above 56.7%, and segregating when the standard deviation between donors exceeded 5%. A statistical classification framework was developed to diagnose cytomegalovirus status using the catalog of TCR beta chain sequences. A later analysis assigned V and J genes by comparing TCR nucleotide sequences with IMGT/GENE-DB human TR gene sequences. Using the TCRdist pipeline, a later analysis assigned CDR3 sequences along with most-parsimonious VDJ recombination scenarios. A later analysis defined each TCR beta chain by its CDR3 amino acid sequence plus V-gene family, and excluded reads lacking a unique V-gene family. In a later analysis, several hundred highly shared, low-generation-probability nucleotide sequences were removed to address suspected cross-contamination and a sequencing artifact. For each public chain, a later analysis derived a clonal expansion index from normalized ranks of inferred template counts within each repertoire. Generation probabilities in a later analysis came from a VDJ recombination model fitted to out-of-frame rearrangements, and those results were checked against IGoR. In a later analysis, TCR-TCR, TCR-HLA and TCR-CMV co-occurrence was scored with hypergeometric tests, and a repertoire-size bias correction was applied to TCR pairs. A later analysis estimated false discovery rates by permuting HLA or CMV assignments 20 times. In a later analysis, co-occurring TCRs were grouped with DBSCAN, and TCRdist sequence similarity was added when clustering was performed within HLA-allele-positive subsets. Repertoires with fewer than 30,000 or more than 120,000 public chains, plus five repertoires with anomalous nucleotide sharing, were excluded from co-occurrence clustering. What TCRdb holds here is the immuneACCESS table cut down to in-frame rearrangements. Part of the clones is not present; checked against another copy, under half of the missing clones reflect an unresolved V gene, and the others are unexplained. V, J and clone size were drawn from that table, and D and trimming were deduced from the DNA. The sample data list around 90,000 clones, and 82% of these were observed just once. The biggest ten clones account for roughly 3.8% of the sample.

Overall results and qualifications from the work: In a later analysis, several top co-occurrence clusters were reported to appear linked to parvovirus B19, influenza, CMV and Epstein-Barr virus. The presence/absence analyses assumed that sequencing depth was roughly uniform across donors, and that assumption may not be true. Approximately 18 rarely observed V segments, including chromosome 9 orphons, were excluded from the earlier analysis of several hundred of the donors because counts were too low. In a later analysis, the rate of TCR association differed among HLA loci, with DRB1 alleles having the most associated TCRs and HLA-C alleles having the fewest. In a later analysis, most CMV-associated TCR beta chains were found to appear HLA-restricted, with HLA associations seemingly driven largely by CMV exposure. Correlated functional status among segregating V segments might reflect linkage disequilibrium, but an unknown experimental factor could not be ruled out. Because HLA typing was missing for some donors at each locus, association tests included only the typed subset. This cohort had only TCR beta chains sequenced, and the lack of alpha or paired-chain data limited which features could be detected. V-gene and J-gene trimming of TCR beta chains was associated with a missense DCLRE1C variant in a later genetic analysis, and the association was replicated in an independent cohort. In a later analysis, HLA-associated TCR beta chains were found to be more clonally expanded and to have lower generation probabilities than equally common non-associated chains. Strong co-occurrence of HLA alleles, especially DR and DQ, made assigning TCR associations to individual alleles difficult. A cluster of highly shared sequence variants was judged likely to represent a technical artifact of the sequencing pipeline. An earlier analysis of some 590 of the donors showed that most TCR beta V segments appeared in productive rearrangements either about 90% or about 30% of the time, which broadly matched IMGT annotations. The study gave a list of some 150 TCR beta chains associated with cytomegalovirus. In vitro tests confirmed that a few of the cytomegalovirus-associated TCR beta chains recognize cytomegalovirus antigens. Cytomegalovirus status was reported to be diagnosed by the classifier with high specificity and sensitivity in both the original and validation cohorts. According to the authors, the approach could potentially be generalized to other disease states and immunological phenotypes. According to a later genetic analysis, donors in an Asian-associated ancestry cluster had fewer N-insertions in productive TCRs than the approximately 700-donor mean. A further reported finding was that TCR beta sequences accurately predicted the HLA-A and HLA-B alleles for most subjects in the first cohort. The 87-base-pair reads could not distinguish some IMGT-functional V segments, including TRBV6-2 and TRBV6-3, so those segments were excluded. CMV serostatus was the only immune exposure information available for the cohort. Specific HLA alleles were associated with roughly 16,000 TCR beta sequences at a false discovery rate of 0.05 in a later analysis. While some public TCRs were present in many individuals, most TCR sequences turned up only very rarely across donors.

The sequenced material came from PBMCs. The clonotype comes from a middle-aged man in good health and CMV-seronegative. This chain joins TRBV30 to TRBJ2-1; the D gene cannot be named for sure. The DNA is TGTGCCTGGAGTGAACCCATGCTTAGAAATGAGCAGTTCTTC. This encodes CAWSEPMLRNEQFF. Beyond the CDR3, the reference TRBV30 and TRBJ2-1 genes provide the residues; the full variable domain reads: SQTIHQWPATLVQPVGSPLSLECTVEGTSNPNLYWYRQAAGRGLQLLFYSVGIGQISSEVPQNLSASRPQDRQFILSSKKLLLSDSGFYLCAWSEPMLRNEQFFGPGTRLTVL.